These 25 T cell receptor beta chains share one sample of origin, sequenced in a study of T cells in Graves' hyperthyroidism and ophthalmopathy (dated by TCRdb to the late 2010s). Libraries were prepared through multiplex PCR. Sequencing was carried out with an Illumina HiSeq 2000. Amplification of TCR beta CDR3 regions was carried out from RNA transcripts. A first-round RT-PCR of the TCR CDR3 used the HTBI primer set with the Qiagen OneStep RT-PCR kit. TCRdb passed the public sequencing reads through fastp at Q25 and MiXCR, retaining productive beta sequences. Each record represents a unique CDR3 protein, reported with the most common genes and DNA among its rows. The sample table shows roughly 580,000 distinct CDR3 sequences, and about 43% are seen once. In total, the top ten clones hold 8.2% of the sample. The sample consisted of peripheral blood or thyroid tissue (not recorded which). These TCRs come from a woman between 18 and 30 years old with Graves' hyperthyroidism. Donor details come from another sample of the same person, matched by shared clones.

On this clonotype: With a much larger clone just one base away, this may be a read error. The CDR3 DNA follows: TGTGCCACCAGCAGACCTAACCGGGCGAACACTGACGCTTTCTTT. It translates to CATSRPNRANTDAFF. The chain uses TRBV15 and TRBJ1-1; D gene uncertain. Looked up from germline, CDR1 is LNHNV and CDR2 is YYDKDF (reference sequence). The CDR3 spans 15 residues.

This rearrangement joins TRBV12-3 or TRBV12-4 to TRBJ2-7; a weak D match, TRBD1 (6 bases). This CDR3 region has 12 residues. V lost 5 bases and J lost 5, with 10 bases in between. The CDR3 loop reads CASSNRVNEQYF. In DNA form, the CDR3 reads TGTGCCAGCAGTAACAGGGTAAACGAGCAGTACTTC.

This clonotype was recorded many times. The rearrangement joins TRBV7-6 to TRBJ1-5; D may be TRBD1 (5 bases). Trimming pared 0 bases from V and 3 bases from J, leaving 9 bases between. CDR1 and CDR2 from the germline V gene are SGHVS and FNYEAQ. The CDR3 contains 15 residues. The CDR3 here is CASSLAGRDNQPQHF. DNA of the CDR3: TGTGCCAGCAGCTTAGCCGGCAGGGACAATCAGCCCCAGCATTTT.

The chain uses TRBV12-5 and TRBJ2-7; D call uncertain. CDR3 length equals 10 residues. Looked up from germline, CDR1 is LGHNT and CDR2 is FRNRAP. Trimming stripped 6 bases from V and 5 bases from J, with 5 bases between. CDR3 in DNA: TGTGCTAGTGGGGAGCACGAGCAGTACTTC. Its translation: CASGEHEQYF.

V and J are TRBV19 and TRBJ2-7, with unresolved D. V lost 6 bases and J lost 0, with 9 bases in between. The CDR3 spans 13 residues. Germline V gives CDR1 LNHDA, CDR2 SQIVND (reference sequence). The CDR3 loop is CASSGRISYEQYF. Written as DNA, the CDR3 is TGTGCCAGTAGCGGACGGATCTCCTACGAGCAGTACTTC.

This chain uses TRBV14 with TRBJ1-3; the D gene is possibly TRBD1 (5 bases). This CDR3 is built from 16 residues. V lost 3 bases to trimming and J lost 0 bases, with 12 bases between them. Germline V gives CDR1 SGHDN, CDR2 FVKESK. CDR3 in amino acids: CASSHPTDYSGNTIYF. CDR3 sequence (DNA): TGTGCCAGCAGCCACCCGACAGATTACTCTGGAAACACCATATATTTT. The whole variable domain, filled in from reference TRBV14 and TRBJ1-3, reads EAGVTQFPSHSVIEKGQTVTLRCDPISGHDNLYWYRRVMGKEIKFLLHFVKESKQDESGMPNNRFLAERTGGTYSTLKVQPAELEDSGVYFCASSHPTDYSGNTIYFGEGSWLTVV.

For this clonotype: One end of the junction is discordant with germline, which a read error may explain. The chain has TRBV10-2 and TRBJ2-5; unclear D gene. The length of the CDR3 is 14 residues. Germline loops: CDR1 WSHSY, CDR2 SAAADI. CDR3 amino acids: CASSYGPEQEAQYF. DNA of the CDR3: TGTGCCAGCAGTTACGGGCCAGAGCAAGAGGCCCAGTACTTC.

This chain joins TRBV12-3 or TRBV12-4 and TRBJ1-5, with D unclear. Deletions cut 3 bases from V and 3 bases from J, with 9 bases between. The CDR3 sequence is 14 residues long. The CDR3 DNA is TGTGCCAGCAGTTTGAGGGCTCCCAATCAGCCCCAGCATTTT. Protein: CASSLRAPNQPQHF.

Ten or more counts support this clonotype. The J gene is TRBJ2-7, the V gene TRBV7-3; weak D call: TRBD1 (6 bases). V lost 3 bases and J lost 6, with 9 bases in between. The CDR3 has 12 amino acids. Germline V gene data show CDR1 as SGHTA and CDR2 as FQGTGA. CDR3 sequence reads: CASSFVGGEQYF. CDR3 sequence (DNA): TGTGCCAGCAGCTTTGTAGGGGGCGAGCAGTACTTC.

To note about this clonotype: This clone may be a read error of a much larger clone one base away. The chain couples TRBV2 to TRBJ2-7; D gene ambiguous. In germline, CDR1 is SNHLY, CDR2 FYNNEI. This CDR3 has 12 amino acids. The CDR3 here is CARSDLVPEQYF. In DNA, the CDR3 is TGTGCCCGCAGTGATCTGGTACCCGAGCAGTACTTC.

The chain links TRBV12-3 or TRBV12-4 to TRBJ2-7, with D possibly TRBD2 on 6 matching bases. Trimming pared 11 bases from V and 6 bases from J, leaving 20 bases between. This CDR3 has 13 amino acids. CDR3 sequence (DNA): TGTGCCGGAGGGCAAGGGCGTATTGGCGAGCAGTACTTC. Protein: CAGGQGRIGEQYF.

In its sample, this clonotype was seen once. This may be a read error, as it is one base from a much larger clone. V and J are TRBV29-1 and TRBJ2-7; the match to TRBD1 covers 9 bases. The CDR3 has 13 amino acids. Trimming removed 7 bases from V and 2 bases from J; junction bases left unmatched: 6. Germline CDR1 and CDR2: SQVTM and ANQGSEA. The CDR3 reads CSARGDRAYEQYF. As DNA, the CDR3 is TGCAGCGCCCGAGGGGACAGGGCCTACGAGCAGTACTTC.

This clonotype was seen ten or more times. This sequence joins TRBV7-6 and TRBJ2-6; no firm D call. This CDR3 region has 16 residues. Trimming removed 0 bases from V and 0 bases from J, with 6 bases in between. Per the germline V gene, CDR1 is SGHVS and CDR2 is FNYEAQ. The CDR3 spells CASSLARNSGANVLTF. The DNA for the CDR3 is TGTGCCAGCAGCTTAGCGCGCAACTCTGGGGCCAACGTCCTGACTTTC.

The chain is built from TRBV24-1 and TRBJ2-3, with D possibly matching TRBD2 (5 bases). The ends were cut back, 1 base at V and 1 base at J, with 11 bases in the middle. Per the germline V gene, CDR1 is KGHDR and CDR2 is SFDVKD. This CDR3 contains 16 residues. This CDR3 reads CATSDLAEEGTDTQYF. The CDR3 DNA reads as TGTGCCACCAGTGATTTAGCGGAAGAAGGCACAGATACGCAGTATTTT.

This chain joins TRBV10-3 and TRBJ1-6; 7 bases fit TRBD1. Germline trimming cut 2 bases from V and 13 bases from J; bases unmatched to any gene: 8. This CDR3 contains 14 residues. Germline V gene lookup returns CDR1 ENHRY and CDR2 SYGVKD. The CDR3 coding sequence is TGTGCCATCAGTGAGGGCAGGGGGGATCAGCCCCTCCACTTT. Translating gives CAISEGRGDQPLHF.

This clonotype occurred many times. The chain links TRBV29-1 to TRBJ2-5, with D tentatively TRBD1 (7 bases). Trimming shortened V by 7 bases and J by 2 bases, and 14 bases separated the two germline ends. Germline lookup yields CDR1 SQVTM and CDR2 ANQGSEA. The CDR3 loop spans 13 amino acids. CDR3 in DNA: TGCAGCGGGAGGGGGCGCCTACAAGAGACCCAGTACTTC. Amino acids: CSGRGRLQETQYF.

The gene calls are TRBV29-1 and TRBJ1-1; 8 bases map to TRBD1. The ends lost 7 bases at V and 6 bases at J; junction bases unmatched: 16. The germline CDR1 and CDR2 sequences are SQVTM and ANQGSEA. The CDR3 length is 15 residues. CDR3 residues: CSAATGTGSVAEAFF. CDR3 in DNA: TGCAGCGCCGCAACGGGGACAGGCTCGGTGGCTGAAGCTTTCTTT.

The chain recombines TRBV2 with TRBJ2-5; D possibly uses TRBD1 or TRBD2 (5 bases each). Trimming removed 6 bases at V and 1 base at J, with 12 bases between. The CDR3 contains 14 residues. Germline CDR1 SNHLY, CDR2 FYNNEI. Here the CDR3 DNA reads TGTGCCAGCAGCCACACCGGGACCCAAGAGACCCAGTACTTC. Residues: CASSHTGTQETQYF.

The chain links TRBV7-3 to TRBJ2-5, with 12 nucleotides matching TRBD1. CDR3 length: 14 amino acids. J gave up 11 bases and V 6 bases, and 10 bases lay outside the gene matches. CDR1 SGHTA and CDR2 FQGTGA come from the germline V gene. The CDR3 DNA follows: TGTGCCAGCAGACCCGGGACAGGGGGCGGACCGCAGTACTTC. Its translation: CASRPGTGGGPQYF.

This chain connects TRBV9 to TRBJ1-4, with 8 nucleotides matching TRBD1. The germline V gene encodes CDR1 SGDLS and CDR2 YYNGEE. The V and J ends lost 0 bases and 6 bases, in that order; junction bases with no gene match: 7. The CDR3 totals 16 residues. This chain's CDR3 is CASSVDWTGRDEKLFF. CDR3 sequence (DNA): TGTGCCAGCAGCGTAGACTGGACAGGGAGGGATGAAAAACTGTTTTTT.

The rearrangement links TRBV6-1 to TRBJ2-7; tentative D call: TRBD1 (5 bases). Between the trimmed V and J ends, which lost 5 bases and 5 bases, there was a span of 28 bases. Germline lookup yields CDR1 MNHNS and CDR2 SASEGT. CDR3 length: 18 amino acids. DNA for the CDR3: TGTGCCAGCAGTACCCGGACATGGTACAAAACCCAGATCCACGAGCAGTACTTC. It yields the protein CASSTRTWYKTQIHEQYF.

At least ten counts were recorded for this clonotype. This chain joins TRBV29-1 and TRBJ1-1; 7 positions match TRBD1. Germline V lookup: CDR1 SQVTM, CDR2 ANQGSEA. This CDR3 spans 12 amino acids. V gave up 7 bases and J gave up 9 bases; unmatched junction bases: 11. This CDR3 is CSDRLTGRQAFF. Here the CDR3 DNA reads TGCAGCGATCGCCTGACAGGGCGTCAAGCTTTCTTT.

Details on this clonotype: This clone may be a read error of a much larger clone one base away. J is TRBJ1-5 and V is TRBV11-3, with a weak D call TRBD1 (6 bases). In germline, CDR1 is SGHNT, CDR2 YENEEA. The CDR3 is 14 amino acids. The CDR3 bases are TGTGCCAGCAGCCTGAGGAGGCGTGGACAGCCCCAGCAATTT. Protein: CASSLRRRGQPQQF. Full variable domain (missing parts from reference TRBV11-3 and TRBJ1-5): EAGVVQSPRYKIIEKKQPVAFWCNPISGHNTLYWYLQNLGQGPELLIRYENEEAVDDSQLPKDRFSAERLKGVDSTLKIQPAELGDSAVYLCASSLRRRGQPQQFGDGTRLSIL.

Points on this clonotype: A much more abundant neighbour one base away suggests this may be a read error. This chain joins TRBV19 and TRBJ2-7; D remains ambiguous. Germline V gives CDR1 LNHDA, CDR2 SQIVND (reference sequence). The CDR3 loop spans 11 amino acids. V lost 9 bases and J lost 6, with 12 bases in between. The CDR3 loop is CASSPPREQYF. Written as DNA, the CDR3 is TGTGCCAGCAGCCCCCCCCGCGAGCAGTACTTC. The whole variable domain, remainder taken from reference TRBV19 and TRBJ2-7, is DGGITQSPKYLFRKEGQNVTLSCEQNLNHDAMYWYRQDPGQGLRLIYYSQIVNDFQKGDIAEGYSVSREKKESFPLTVTSAQKNPTAFYLCASSPPREQYFGPGTRLTVT.

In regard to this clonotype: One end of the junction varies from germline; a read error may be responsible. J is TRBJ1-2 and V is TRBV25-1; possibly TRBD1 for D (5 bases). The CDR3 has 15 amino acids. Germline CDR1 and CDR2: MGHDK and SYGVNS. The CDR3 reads CASSEYGDGSYRYTF. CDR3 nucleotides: TGTGCCAGCAGTGAATATGGGGACGGGTCCTATCGCTACACCTTC.